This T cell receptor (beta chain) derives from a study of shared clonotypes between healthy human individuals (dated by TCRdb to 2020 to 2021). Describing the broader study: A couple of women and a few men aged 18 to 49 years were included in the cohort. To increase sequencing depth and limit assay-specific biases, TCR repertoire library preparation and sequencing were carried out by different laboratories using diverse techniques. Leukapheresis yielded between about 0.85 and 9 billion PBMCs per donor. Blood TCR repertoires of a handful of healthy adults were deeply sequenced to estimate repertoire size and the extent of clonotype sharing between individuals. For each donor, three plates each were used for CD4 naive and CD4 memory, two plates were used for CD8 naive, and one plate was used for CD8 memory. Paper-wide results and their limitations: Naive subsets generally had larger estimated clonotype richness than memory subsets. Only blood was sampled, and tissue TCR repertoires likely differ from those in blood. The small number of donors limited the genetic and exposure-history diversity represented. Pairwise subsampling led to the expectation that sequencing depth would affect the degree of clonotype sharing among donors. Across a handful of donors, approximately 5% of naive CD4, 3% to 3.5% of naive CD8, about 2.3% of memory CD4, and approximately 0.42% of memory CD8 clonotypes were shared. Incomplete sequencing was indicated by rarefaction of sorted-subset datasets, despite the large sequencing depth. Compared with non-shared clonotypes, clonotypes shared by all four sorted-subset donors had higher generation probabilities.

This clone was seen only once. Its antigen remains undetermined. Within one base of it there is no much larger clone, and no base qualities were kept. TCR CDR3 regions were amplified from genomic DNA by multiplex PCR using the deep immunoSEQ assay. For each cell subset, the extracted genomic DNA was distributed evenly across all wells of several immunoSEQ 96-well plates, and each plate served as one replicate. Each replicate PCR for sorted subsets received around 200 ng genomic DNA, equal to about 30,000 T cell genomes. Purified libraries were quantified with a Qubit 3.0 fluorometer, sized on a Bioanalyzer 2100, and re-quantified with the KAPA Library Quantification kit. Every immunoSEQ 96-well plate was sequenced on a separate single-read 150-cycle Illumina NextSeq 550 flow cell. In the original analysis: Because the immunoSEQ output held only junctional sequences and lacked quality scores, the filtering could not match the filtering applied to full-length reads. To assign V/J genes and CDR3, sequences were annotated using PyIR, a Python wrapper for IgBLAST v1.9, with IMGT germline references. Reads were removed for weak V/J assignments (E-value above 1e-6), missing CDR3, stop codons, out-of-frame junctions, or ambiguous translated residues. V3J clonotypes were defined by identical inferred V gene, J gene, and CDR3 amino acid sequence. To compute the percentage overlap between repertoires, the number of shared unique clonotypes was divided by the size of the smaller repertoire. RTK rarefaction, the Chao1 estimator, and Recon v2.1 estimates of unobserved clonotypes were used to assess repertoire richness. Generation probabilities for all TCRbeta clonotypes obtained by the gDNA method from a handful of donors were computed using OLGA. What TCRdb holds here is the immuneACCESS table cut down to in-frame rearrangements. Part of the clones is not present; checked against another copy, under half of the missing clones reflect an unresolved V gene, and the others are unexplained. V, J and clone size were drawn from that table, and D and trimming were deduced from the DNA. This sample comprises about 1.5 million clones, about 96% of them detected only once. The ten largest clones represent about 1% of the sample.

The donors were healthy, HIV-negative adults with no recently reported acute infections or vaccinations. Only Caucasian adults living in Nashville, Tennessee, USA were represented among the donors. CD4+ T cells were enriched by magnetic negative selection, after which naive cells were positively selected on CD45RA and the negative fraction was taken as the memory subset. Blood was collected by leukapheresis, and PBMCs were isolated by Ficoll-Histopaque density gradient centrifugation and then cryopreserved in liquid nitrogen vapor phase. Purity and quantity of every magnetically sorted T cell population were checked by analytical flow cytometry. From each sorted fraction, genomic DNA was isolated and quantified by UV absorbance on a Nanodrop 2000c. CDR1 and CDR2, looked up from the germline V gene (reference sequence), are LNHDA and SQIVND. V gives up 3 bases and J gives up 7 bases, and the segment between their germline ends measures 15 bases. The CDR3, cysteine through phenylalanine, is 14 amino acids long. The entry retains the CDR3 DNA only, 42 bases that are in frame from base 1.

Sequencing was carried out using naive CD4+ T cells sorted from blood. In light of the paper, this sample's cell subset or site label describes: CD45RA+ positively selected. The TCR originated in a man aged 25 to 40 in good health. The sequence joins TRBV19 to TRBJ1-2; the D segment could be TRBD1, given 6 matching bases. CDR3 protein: CASSIGGAVSGYTF. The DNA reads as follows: TGTGCCAGTAGTATCGGGGGCGCGGTCTCTGGCTACACCTTC. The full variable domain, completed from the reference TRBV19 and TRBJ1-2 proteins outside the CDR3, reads DGGITQSPKYLFRKEGQNVTLSCEQNLNHDAMYWYRQDPGQGLRLIYYSQIVNDFQKGDIAEGYSVSREKKESFPLTVTSAQKNPTAFYLCASSIGGAVSGYTFGSGTRLTVV.